The source of this T cell receptor beta chain is a study of shared clonotypes between healthy human individuals. Whole-study results and caveats: An effect of sequencing depth on clonotype sharing among donors was expected.

Per germline, CDR1 SGHRS and CDR2 YFSETQ. This CDR3 is built from 14 residues. Between the trimmed V and J ends, which lost 7 bases and 0 bases, there was a span of 10 bases. Clones were sequenced by immunoSEQ multiplex PCR, and TCRdb holds only the in-frame ones, with some missing. The table lists 1,400,000 or so clones, roughly 98.5% of them singletons. Notes on this clone: Its antigen is unidentified. The identical CDR3 is also encoded by other nucleotide sequences in the sample.

The specimen sequenced was naive CD4+ T cells sorted from blood. As for subset: CD45RA+ positively selected. This clonotype originated in a man aged 25-45 years in good health. J is TRBJ1-4 and V is TRBV5-1; a possible D gene is TRBD1 (6 bases). The CDR3 coding sequence is TGCGCCAGCTCACAGGGTCCAACTAATGAAAAACTGTTTTTT. Amino acid sequence: CASSQGPTNEKLFF.